One sample yielded the 12 T cell receptor beta chains listed below, sequenced in a study of shared clonotypes between healthy human individuals. TCRdb's table, derived via immunoSEQ multiplex PCR, lists solely in-frame clones and lacks some. The repertoire includes 2,500,000 or so clones, roughly nine tenths of them detected once, and over 0.12% sits in the top ten. The sample comprised naive CD4+ T cells sorted from blood. Subset meaning: CD45RA+ positively selected. The origin of the receptors is a man younger than 35 in good health.

This clone showed up just once. This sequence joins TRBV6-1 and TRBJ2-1; D may be TRBD1 (6 bases). Trimming left V 11 bases short and J 1 base short, with 15 bases between. The CDR3 has 14 amino acids. From germline, CDR1 is MNHNS and CDR2 SASEGT. The CDR3 DNA follows: TGTGCCGTCCCTGGGGACACGTCCTACAATGAGCAGTTCTTC. Translated: CAVPGDTSYNEQFF.

This chain links TRBV5-1 with TRBJ2-3, with 9 bases aligning to TRBD2. The CDR3 runs 17 residues. With V trimmed by 4 bases and J by 5 bases, 14 bases remained unmatched. Germline V gene lookup returns CDR1 SGHRS and CDR2 YFSETQ. The DNA of the CDR3 is TGCGCCAGCAGCGAATCCACCTATAGCGGGGGTCGAGATACGCAGTATTTT. Protein sequence: CASSESTYSGGRDTQYF.

J is TRBJ1-1 and V is TRBV28; possible D gene TRBD1, 6 bases. Trimming took 1 base from V and 8 from J, leaving 14 bases between them. The CDR3 has 14 amino acids. Germline V gene lookup returns CDR1 MDHEN and CDR2 SYDVKM. The CDR3 DNA reads TGTGCCAGCAGTTTATTAGACAGGACATTGGAAGCTTTCTTT. Translating it yields CASSLLDRTLEAFF.

The chain links TRBV10-2 to TRBJ2-5, with TRBD2 as a possible D gene (6 bases). This CDR3 spans 14 amino acids. The V gene lost 7 bases and the J gene lost 1 base, with 13 bases spanning the gap. The germline CDR1 and CDR2 sequences are WSHSY and SAAADI. The CDR3 region has the DNA TGCGCCAGCAAAGAGACTAGTTTCCAAGAGACCCAGTACTTC. Translation gives CASKETSFQETQYF.

The gene calls are TRBV7-2 and TRBJ2-2; D is undetermined. V gave up 2 bases and J gave up 0 bases, with 10 bases separating them. CDR1 is SGHTA and CDR2 is FQGNSA in the germline V gene. The CDR3 covers 16 residues. The DNA of the CDR3 is TGTGCCAGCAGCTTAATGGCCTCGACGAACACCGGGGAGCTGTTTTTT. Translating gives CASSLMASTNTGELFF.

V gene TRBV19 combines with J gene TRBJ1-1; no clear D gene. This CDR3 is built from 14 residues. V lost 5 bases, J lost 6 bases, and 16 bases lay in between. Germline V gives CDR1 LNHDA, CDR2 SQIVND (reference sequence). The CDR3 reads CASSFEETYAEAFF. The DNA for the CDR3 is TGTGCCAGTAGTTTCGAGGAGACTTACGCTGAAGCTTTCTTT.

The chain combines TRBV5-1 with TRBJ2-1; the D is unclear. V shed 4 bases and J shed 2 bases, with 10 bases lying between them. The germline V gene has CDR1 SGHRS and CDR2 YFSETQ. The CDR3 loop spans 14 amino acids. The CDR3 loop reads CASSPGSPYNEQFF. Written as DNA, the CDR3 is TGCGCCAGCAGCCCAGGCAGCCCCTACAATGAGCAGTTCTTC.

This chain joins TRBV7-2 and TRBJ2-7, with 7 bases identical to TRBD1. The CDR3 contains 13 residues. Trimming took 5 bases from V and 5 from J; bases not matched to a gene: 6. From germline, CDR1 is SGHTA and CDR2 FQGNSA. As DNA, the CDR3 is TGTGCCAGCAGCATCCGGGACAGAGACGAGCAGTACTTC. It yields the protein CASSIRDRDEQYF.

The V gene is TRBV18, the J gene TRBJ1-4, with D uncertain. CDR3 length: 14 residues. Germline CDR1 KGHSH, CDR2 LQKENI. Trimming removed 10 bases from V and 3 bases from J, with 15 bases in between. The CDR3, as DNA: TGTGCCAACCGTGGTTTGCCGGCTAATGAAAAACTGTTTTTT. It yields the protein CANRGLPANEKLFF.

J is TRBJ1-1 and V is TRBV5-4; D might be TRBD1 (5 bases). The V end was cut by 0 bases, the J end by 6 bases, with 9 bases between. The CDR3 is 13 residues long. In germline, CDR1 is SGHNT, CDR2 YYREEE (reference sequence). As DNA, the CDR3 is TGTGCCAGCAGCTTGGAACAGGACTCTGAAGCTTTCTTT. It specifies CASSLEQDSEAFF.

The V and J genes are TRBV6-5 and TRBJ1-1; tentative D call: TRBD1 (6 bases). From germline, CDR1 is MNHEY and CDR2 SVGAGI. Trimming stripped 6 bases from V and 5 bases from J, with 13 bases between. The CDR3 sequence is 13 residues long. The CDR3 nucleotides read TGTGCCAGCAGGGGTATCCAGGGGACTGAAGCTTTCTTT. It yields the protein CASRGIQGTEAFF.

The J gene is TRBJ2-7, the V gene TRBV7-2; weak D call: TRBD2 (6 bases). This CDR3 has 14 amino acids. V shed 5 bases and J shed 2 bases, with 13 bases lying between them. Germline CDR1 is SGHTA and CDR2 is FQGNSA. The CDR3 region has the DNA TGTGCCAGCAGCCCTGGGGGGATGCCCTACGAGCAGTACTTC. Its translation: CASSPGGMPYEQYF.